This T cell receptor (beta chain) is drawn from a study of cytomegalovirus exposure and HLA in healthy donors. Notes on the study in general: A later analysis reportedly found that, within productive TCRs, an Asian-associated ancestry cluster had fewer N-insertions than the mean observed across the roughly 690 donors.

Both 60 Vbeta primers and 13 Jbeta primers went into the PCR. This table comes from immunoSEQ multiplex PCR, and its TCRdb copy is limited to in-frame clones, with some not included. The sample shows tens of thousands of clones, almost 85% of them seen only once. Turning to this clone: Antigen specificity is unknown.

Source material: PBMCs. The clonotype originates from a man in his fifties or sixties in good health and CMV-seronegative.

CDR3 in DNA: TGTGCCAGCAGCTTTGGCGGGGGGGCCTTAAATGAGCAGTTCTTC. Translation: CASSFGGGALNEQFF. The chain joins TRBV7-9 to TRBJ2-1, with 9 bases fitting TRBD2. Germline values: CDR1 SEHNR, CDR2 FQNEAQ (reference sequence). V shed 3 bases, J shed 7 bases, and the junction held 7 bases outside the gene matches. The CDR3 is 15 residues long.